This TCR beta chain was recovered during a study of T cell responses to AZD1222 COVID-19 vaccine. Study observations and caveats: Just a handful of AZD1222 recipients were seropositive at baseline.

Some clones are missing from TCRdb's copy, which holds only in-frame ones; the method was immunoSEQ multiplex PCR. The sample records fewer than 150,000 clones, 85% to 90% being singletons. As concerns this clone: Antigen: not known.

The sample here was peripheral blood, taken on day 0 of AZD1222 vaccination. The sequence came from an adult in good health.

The chain's CDR3 is CAWSVPDRAYEQYF. CDR3 DNA: TGTGCCTGGAGTGTACCGGACAGAGCCTACGAGCAGTACTTC. The rearrangement links TRBV30 to TRBJ2-7, with a weak D call TRBD1 (6 bases). V lost 0 bases and J 2 bases, leaving 11 bases between the germline ends. The CDR3 runs 14 residues. The V gene's germline CDR1 is GTSNPN and CDR2 SVGIG (reference sequence).